Here is one T cell receptor (beta chain) with its context. V was clipped by 5 bases and J by 2 bases, with 14 bases between them. This CDR3 is built from 15 residues. From germline, CDR1 is SGHAT and CDR2 FQNNGV. These data belong to a study of control samples from healthy donors and cancer patients. Profiling relied on immunoSEQ multiplex PCR, and the TCRdb table lists in-frame clones only, not all of them. The sample holds 130,000 to 150,000 clones, around 86% seen once. This TCR came from a man aged 25-45 years in good health. This chain links TRBV11-2 with TRBJ2-3; D is possibly TRBD2 (6 bases). Sequenced: blood. Here the CDR3 reads CASSHLLAFTDTQYF. The CDR3 nucleotides read TGTGCCAGCAGCCATCTTCTAGCGTTCACAGATACGCAGTATTTT.